These 8 T cell receptor beta chains were all obtained from the same sample, sequenced in a study of cytomegalovirus exposure and HLA in healthy donors. The method was immunoSEQ multiplex PCR; TCRdb's version includes in-frame clones alone and lacks a portion of them. The table shows 330,000 or so clones, with roughly 89% occurring only once. The sequencing sample was made of PBMCs. The source is a woman younger than 30 in good health and CMV-seronegative.

This sequence joins TRBV6-9 and TRBJ1-5; D unclear. Germline CDR1 MNHGY, CDR2 SVAAGI. Trimming took 2 bases from V and 7 from J, leaving 6 bases between them. The CDR3 length is 12 residues. The CDR3 loop reads CASSYSEQPQHF. Here the CDR3 DNA reads TGTGCCAGCAGTTATAGCGAGCAGCCCCAGCATTTT.

The CDR3 DNA follows: TGCGCCAGCAGCCAAGATCGTGGGTCCGGACTAGCGGCCTACGAGCAGTACTTC. It specifies CASSQDRGSGLAAYEQYF. The genes are TRBV4-3 and TRBJ2-7; TRBD2 aligns across 10 bases. Trimming cost V 0 bases and J 2 bases; bases outside gene matches: 10. CDR3 size: 18 residues. In germline, CDR1 is LGHNA, CDR2 YSLEER.

V is TRBV7-2 and J is TRBJ1-5, with 7 bases fitting TRBD1. This CDR3 region has 16 residues. The germline CDR1 and CDR2 sequences are SGHTA and FQGNSA. V gave up 1 base and J gave up 0 bases; unmatched junction bases: 3. The CDR3 DNA reads TGTGCCAGCAGCTTAGTGGGACAGCATAGCAATCAGCCCCAGCATTTT. Amino acid sequence: CASSLVGQHSNQPQHF.

The CDR3 spells CASSSESTDTQYF. DNA of the CDR3: TGTGCCAGCAGTAGCGAGAGCACAGATACGCAGTATTTT. This sequence joins TRBV25-1 and TRBJ2-3; no clear D. The V and J ends lost 5 bases and 0 bases respectively, with 6 bases between them. The CDR3 sequence is 13 residues long. CDR1 is MGHDK and CDR2 is SYGVNS in the germline V gene.

This clone was observed a single time. This chain uses TRBV27 with TRBJ1-2, with D possibly being TRBD1 (6 bases). The CDR3 sequence is 13 residues long. The ends were cut back, 7 bases at V and 8 bases at J, with 17 bases in the middle. In germline, CDR1 is MNHEY, CDR2 SMNVEV (reference sequence). CDR3 nucleotide sequence: TGTGCCAGCACCCTACAGGGTTTCGGGGGCTACACCTTC. Protein sequence: CASTLQGFGGYTF.

The chain employs TRBV2 and TRBJ2-2; D perhaps matches TRBD2 (7 bases). Trimming took off 0 bases at V and 15 bases at J, with 20 bases between the two ends. This CDR3 has 15 amino acids. Germline loops: CDR1 SNHLY, CDR2 FYNNEI. The CDR3 bases are TGTGCCAGCAGTGAAGCGCAAGGGGGGGCAACCCCGTTGTTTTTT. Translated: CASSEAQGGATPLFF.

This chain connects TRBV7-2 to TRBJ1-2, with D unresolved. V dropped 3 bases and J dropped 7 bases, with 9 bases sitting between them. The CDR3 runs 12 residues. Germline V CDR1 and CDR2: SGHTA, FQGNSA. The DNA for the CDR3 is TGTGCCAGCAGCTTTACGGCAGGTGGCTACACCTTC. It encodes CASSFTAGGYTF.

V usage is TRBV6-6 and J usage is TRBJ2-7; the D is unclear. V lost 0 bases and J lost 2, with 8 bases in between. CDR1 is MNHNY and CDR2 is SVGAGI in the germline V gene (reference sequence). The CDR3 is 14 amino acids. This CDR3 reads CASSYSKATYEQYF. As DNA, the CDR3 is TGTGCCAGCAGTTACTCGAAAGCGACCTACGAGCAGTACTTC.